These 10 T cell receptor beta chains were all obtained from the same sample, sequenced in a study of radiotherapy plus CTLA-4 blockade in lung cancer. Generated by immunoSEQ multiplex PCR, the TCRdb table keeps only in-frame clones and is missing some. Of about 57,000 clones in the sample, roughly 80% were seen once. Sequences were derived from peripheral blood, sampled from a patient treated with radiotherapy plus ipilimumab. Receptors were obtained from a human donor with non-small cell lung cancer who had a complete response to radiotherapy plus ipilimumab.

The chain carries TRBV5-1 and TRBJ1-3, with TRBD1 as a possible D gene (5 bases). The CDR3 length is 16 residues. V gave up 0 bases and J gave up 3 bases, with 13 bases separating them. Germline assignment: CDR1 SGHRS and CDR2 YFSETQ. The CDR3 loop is CASSLAPPRDGNTIYF. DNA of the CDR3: TGCGCCAGCAGCTTGGCCCCCCCCAGGGATGGAAACACCATATATTTT.

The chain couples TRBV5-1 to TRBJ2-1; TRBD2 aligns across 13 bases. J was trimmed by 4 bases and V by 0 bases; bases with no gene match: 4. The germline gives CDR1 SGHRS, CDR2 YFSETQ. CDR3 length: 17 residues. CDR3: CASSLAETSGGYNEQFF. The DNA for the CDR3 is TGCGCCAGCAGCTTGGCCGAGACTAGCGGGGGGTACAATGAGCAGTTCTTC.

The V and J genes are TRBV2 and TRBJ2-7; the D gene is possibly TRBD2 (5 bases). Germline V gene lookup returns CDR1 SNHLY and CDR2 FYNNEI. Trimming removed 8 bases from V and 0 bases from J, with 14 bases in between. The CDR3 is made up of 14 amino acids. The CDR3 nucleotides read TGTGCCAGCGTTGTCCAAGGGAGCTCCTACGAGCAGTACTTC. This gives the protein CASVVQGSSYEQYF.

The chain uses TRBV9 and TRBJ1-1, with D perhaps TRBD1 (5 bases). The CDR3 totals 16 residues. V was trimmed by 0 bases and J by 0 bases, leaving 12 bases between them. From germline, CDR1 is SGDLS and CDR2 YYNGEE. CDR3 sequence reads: CASSVGFPGMNTEAFF. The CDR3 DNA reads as TGTGCCAGCAGCGTAGGATTCCCAGGGATGAACACTGAAGCTTTCTTT.

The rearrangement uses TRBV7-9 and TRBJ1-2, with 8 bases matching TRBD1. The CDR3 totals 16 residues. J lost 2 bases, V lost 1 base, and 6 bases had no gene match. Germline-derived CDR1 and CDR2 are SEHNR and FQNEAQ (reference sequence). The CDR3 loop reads CASSLGSGGANYGYTF. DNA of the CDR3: TGTGCCAGCAGCTTAGGGTCAGGGGGCGCAAACTATGGCTACACCTTC.

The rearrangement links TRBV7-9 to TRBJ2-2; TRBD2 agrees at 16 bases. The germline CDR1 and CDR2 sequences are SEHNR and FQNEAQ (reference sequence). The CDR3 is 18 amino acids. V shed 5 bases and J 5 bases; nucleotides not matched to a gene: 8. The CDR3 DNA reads TGTGCCAGCAGCCTGGGACTAGCGGGAGGGCCGGGGACCGGGGAGCTGTTTTTT. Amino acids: CASSLGLAGGPGTGELFF.

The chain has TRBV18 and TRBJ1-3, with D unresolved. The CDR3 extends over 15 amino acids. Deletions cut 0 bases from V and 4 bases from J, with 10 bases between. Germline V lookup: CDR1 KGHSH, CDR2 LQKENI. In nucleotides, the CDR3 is TGTGCCAGCTCACCACCGGTTTTGCAGGGAAACACCATATATTTT. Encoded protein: CASSPPVLQGNTIYF.

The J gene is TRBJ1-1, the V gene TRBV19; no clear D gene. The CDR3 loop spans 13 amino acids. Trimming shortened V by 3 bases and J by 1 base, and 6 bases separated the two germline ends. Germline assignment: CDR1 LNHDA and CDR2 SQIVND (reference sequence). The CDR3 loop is CASSIPKNTEAFF. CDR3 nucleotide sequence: TGTGCCAGTAGTATCCCCAAGAACACTGAAGCTTTCTTT.

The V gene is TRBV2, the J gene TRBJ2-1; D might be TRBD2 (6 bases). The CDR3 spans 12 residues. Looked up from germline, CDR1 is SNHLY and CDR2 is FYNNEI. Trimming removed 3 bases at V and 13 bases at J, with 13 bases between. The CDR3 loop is CASSEAGMRQFF. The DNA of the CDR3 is TGTGCCAGCAGTGAGGCGGGAATGAGACAGTTCTTC.

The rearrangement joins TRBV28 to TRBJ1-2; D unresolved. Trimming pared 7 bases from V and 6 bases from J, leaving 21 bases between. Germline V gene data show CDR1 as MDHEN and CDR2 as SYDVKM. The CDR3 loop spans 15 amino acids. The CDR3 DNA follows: TGTGCCAGCAACTCCGGTCGGGGTTCTGGGCATGGCTACACCTTC. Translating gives CASNSGRGSGHGYTF.